Presented here are 19 T cell receptor beta chains from one specimen sequenced in a study of PD-L1 blockade in urothelial cancer. Time point in this sample: peripheral blood 6 weeks after treatment start. Generated by immunoSEQ multiplex PCR, the TCRdb table keeps only in-frame clones and is missing some. The data hold about 66,000 clones, with more than 70% observed a single time. The input for sequencing was PBMCs, taken around atezolizumab (anti-PD-L1) treatment. These receptors were taken from a man aged 60 to 69 with urothelial cancer.

The table lists this clone with a count of one. V gene TRBV5-1 combines with J gene TRBJ2-3; D perhaps matches TRBD1 (5 bases). Trimming removed 4 bases from V and 1 base from J, with 16 bases in between. CDR3 length equals 16 residues. CDR1 and CDR2 (germline): SGHRS, YFSETQ. The CDR3 loop reads CASSALRVLGTDTQYF. In nucleotides, the CDR3 is TGCGCCAGCAGCGCACTCAGGGTTTTAGGCACAGATACGCAGTATTTT.

This chain uses TRBV5-1 with TRBJ2-1; TRBD2 matches at 10 bases. The CDR3 has 16 amino acids. After removal of 0 bases from V and 0 bases from J, the junction contained 0 bases not matched to a gene. Germline-derived CDR1 and CDR2 are SGHRS and YFSETQ. CDR3 region: CASSLASGSSYNEQFF. Written as DNA, the CDR3 is TGCGCCAGCAGCTTGGCTAGCGGGAGCTCCTACAATGAGCAGTTCTTC.

This chain uses TRBV10-1 with TRBJ1-1; 7 nucleotides line up with TRBD1. J was trimmed by 2 bases and V by 0 bases; bases with no gene match: 3. This CDR3 contains 15 residues. Germline values: CDR1 WNHNN, CDR2 SYGVQD (reference sequence). The CDR3: CASSESGTVNTEAFF. The CDR3 coding sequence is TGCGCCAGCAGTGAGTCCGGGACAGTCAACACTGAAGCTTTCTTT.

This sequence joins TRBV10-3 and TRBJ2-5, with D uncertain. Germline V gene data show CDR1 as ENHRY and CDR2 as SYGVKD. There are 13 residues in the CDR3. V was clipped by 3 bases and J by 1 base, with 6 bases between them. The CDR3 DNA is TGTGCCATCAGTGAACAGACCCAAGAGACCCAGTACTTC. Its protein product is CAISEQTQETQYF.

This clone was observed a few times. The chain carries TRBV7-8 and TRBJ2-1; D is undetermined. V was cut by 5 bases and J by 6 bases, with 5 bases left in between. The length of the CDR3 is 11 residues. Germline CDR1 reads SGHVS; CDR2 reads FQNEAQ. The CDR3 DNA is TGTGCCAGCAGCCAGTTCAATGAGCAGTTCTTC. It specifies CASSQFNEQFF.

CDR3 protein: CASSPTGLGNTIYF. DNA for the CDR3: TGTGCCAGCAGCCCAACAGGGCTTGGAAACACCATATATTTT. This chain uses TRBV7-8 with TRBJ1-3; possibly TRBD1 for D (6 bases). The CDR3 spans 14 residues. V dropped 5 bases and J dropped 3 bases, with 11 bases sitting between them. Germline V gene lookup returns CDR1 SGHVS and CDR2 FQNEAQ.

The V gene is TRBV11-2, the J gene TRBJ1-3, with TRBD1 matching 10 bases. The germline V gene encodes CDR1 SGHAT and CDR2 FQNNGV. This CDR3 is built from 14 residues. CDR3 DNA: TGTGCGGTGACAGGGGGCTACTCTGGAAACACCATATATTTT. Translating gives CAVTGGYSGNTIYF. The whole variable domain, filled in from reference TRBV11-2 and TRBJ1-3, reads EAGVAQSPRYKIIEKRQSVAFWCNPISGHATLYWYQQILGQGPKLLIQFQNNGVVDDSQLPKDRFSAERLKGVDSTLKIQPAKLEDSAVYLCAVTGGYSGNTIYFGEGSWLTVV.

This rearrangement joins TRBV2 to TRBJ1-5, with unresolved D. This CDR3 has 14 amino acids. CDR1 and CDR2 from the germline V gene are SNHLY and FYNNEI. V dropped 2 bases and J dropped 1 base, with 6 bases sitting between them. This CDR3 is CASSEYVSNQPQHF. In DNA, the CDR3 is TGTGCCAGCAGTGAATATGTCAGCAATCAGCCCCAGCATTTT. Full variable domain (remainder filled in from reference TRBV2 and TRBJ1-5): EPEVTQTPSHQVTQMGQEVILRCVPISNHLYFYWYRQILGQKVEFLVSFYNNEISEKSEIFDDQFSVERPDGSNFTLKIRSTKLEDSAMYFCASSEYVSNQPQHFGDGTRLSIL.

The chain recombines TRBV30 with TRBJ1-6, with D possibly TRBD1 on 6 matching bases. The CDR3 is 15 amino acids. Trimming stripped 2 bases from V and 7 bases from J, with 15 bases between. Germline V gene lookup returns CDR1 GTSNPN and CDR2 SVGIG (reference sequence). In DNA form, the CDR3 reads TGTGCCTGGAGTTTCAGGACAGCCAACAATTCACCCCTCCACTTT. It codes for CAWSFRTANNSPLHF.

V usage is TRBV29-1 and J usage is TRBJ1-1, with a weak D call TRBD1 (6 bases). Germline V lookup: CDR1 SQVTM, CDR2 ANQGSEA. The CDR3 runs to 12 residues. Trimming cost V 8 bases and J 6 bases, with 16 bases left between them. CDR3 DNA sequence: TGCAGCTCCTCGACAGGTGACGCTGAAGCTTTCTTT. Translated, it gives CSSSTGDAEAFF.

The rearrangement uses TRBV27 and TRBJ2-3, with 7 bases that match TRBD2. CDR1 is MNHEY, CDR2 SMNVEV, per germline (reference sequence). V lost 2 bases to trimming and J lost 7 bases; unmatched junction nucleotides: 15. The CDR3 is made up of 17 amino acids. The CDR3 DNA follows: TGTGCCAGCAGTTTAGAGTATTCAAGGACTAGTGGATATACGCAGTATTTT. As protein: CASSLEYSRTSGYTQYF.

CDR3 amino acids: CASSLFSPGNTIYF. The CDR3, as DNA: TGTGCCAGTAGTCTCTTCTCCCCTGGAAACACCATATATTTT. The chain carries TRBV19 and TRBJ1-3; no clear D gene. Germline V gene lookup returns CDR1 LNHDA and CDR2 SQIVND (reference sequence). Trimming pared 5 bases from V and 2 bases from J, leaving 10 bases between. CDR3 length equals 14 residues.

The CDR3 reads CASSLYRVEAFF. Here the CDR3 DNA reads TGTGCCAGCAGCCTCTACAGGGTTGAAGCTTTCTTT. The chain recombines TRBV13 with TRBJ1-1, with TRBD1 as a possible D gene (6 bases). The CDR3 loop spans 12 amino acids. CDR1 is PRHDT, CDR2 FYEKMQ, per germline (reference sequence). V lost 5 bases to trimming and J lost 7 bases, with 11 bases between them.

A single count supports this clone. V is TRBV6-6 and J is TRBJ1-3, with D possibly TRBD1 on 5 matching bases. The germline V and J ends were trimmed by 8 bases and 4 bases, with 12 bases remaining between them. CDR1 is MNHNY, CDR2 SVGAGI, per germline (reference sequence). The CDR3 has 13 amino acids. The CDR3 reads CASDLGLGNTIYF. The CDR3 bases are TGTGCCAGCGACCTGGGGCTAGGAAACACCATATATTTT.

The V gene is TRBV9, the J gene TRBJ2-3; TRBD1 matches 10 bases. The junction had 3 bases not matched to a gene; V was cut back by 1 base and J by 1 base. Germline assignment: CDR1 SGDLS and CDR2 YYNGEE. CDR3 length: 16 residues. In DNA, the CDR3 is TGTGCCAGCAGCGTATCGGGGACAGGGGGCACAGATACGCAGTATTTT. Its protein product is CASSVSGTGGTDTQYF.

V and J are TRBV4-2 and TRBJ1-2, with TRBD1 as a possible D gene (6 bases). CDR3 size: 15 residues. The germline V gene has CDR1 LGHNA and CDR2 YNFKEQ. V was trimmed by 6 bases and J by 2 bases, leaving 16 bases between them. CDR3 in DNA: TGTGCCAGCAGAAGACAGGAGGCGGGCAACTATGGCTACACCTTC. It encodes CASRRQEAGNYGYTF.

The genes are TRBV5-1 and TRBJ2-3, with 12 bases matching TRBD2. The CDR3 length is 16 residues. J lost 3 bases, V lost 2 bases, and 4 bases had no gene match. Germline CDR1 reads SGHRS; CDR2 reads YFSETQ. The CDR3: CASSLRTSGGTDTQYF. The CDR3 DNA follows: TGCGCCAGCAGCTTACGAACTAGCGGGGGGACAGATACGCAGTATTTT.

Concerning this clone itself: Other nucleotide sequences from this sample produce the same CDR3. The chain is built from TRBV28 and TRBJ2-7; D is undetermined. From germline, CDR1 is MDHEN and CDR2 SYDVKM. CDR3 length: 12 amino acids. The V end lost 0 bases, the J end lost 4 bases, and 4 bases lay between the germline ends. The CDR3 coding sequence is TGTGCCAGCAGTTTATGGCGTTACGAGCAGTACTTC. It translates to CASSLWRYEQYF.

The chain uses TRBV5-4 and TRBJ2-7; 10 bases are a match to TRBD2. Germline CDR1 and CDR2: SGHNT and YYREEE (reference sequence). The length of the CDR3 is 14 residues. With V trimmed by 0 bases and J by 6 bases, 3 bases remained unmatched. CDR3 nucleotide sequence: TGTGCCAGCAGCTTGGAAGCGGGGGGGGCCGAGCAGTACTTC. Translating it yields CASSLEAGGAEQYF.